A selection of T cell receptor beta chains follows, all from one sample in a study of early T cells in non-severe SARS-CoV-2 infection. TCRdb redid the calling of the 5' RACE reads with MiXCR, one entry per CDR3 protein. The repertoire has 100,000 to 150,000 distinct CDR3 sequences, under 15% of them found once; the top ten carry 20% to 25%. Sequenced input: whole blood. All receptors derive from an adult who was a healthcare worker with PCR-confirmed SARS-CoV-2 infection or an uninfected control (not recorded which). Both conserved end residues are part of each CDR3. The D gene is left open where the match is weak. Clone size is given for some rows only: seen once, a few or many times, or a class if the clone is expanded.

clone size: many; D gene: TRBD1; V gene: TRBV18; CDR3 length: 15; J gene: TRBJ2-4; CDR3 DNA: TGTGCCAGCTCACCACGGGACAGGGGAATAAACATTCAGTACTTC; CDR3 protein: CASSPRDRGINIQYF
clone size: few; D gene: -; V gene: TRBV30; CDR3 length: 14; J gene: TRBJ1-1; CDR3 DNA: TGTGCCTGGAGTGGTATGTCCACAAGTACTGAAGCTTTCTTT; CDR3 protein: CAWSGMSTSTEAFF
clone size: -; D gene: TRBD2; V gene: TRBV3-1; CDR3 length: 16; J gene: TRBJ2-5; CDR3 DNA: TGTGCCAGCAGTTTAAGCGGGGGCCCAATCCAAGAGACCCAGTACTTC; CDR3 protein: CASSLSGGPIQETQYF
clone size: -; D gene: -; V gene: TRBV2; CDR3 length: 12; J gene: TRBJ1-2; CDR3 DNA: TGTGCCAGCAGTGATACGGGGCTTGGCTACACCTTC; CDR3 protein: CASSDTGLGYTF
clone size: -; D gene: TRBD1; V gene: TRBV19; CDR3 length: 14; J gene: TRBJ1-5; CDR3 DNA: TGTGCCAGTAGTCCTAGGACAGGGCTCCAGCCCCAGCATTTT; CDR3 protein: CASSPRTGLQPQHF
clone size: few; D gene: TRBD2; V gene: TRBV20-1; CDR3 length: 14; J gene: TRBJ2-1; CDR3 DNA: TGCAGTGCCCTGACTAGCGGGGGAGAGAATGAGCAGTTCTTC; CDR3 protein: CSALTSGGENEQFF
clone size: many; D gene: -; V gene: TRBV10-3; CDR3 length: 13; J gene: TRBJ1-2; CDR3 DNA: TGTGCCATCAGTGGACGCTCATTCTCTTCCTACACCTTC; CDR3 protein: CAISGRSFSSYTF
clone size: many; D gene: -; V gene: TRBV29-1; CDR3 length: 12; J gene: TRBJ2-5; CDR3 DNA: TGCAGCGTTGACCAGGGAGGAGAGACCCAGTACTTC; CDR3 protein: CSVDQGGETQYF
clone size: few; D gene: TRBD2; V gene: TRBV18; CDR3 length: 18; J gene: TRBJ2-3; CDR3 DNA: TGTGCCAGCTCACCCCGTATACTGAGCGGGGGGACCGCGGATACGCAGTATTTT; CDR3 protein: CASSPRILSGGTADTQYF
clone size: few; D gene: -; V gene: TRBV4-2; CDR3 length: 17; J gene: TRBJ1-5; CDR3 DNA: TGTGCCAGCAGCCAAGATCGGGGGACGGCACGCAATCAGCCCCAGCATTTT; CDR3 protein: CASSQDRGTARNQPQHF
clone size: few; D gene: TRBD1; V gene: TRBV5-4; CDR3 length: 15; J gene: TRBJ1-6; CDR3 DNA: TGTGCCAGCAGCTTGTCCGGGACAGCAAATTCACCCCTCCACTTT; CDR3 protein: CASSLSGTANSPLHF
clone size: few; D gene: TRBD1; V gene: TRBV5-6; CDR3 length: 16; J gene: TRBJ2-2; CDR3 DNA: TGTGCCAGCAGCTTTCTGACAGGGTCGAACACCGGGGAGCTGTTTTTT; CDR3 protein: CASSFLTGSNTGELFF
clone size: -; D gene: -; V gene: TRBV20-1; CDR3 length: 11; J gene: TRBJ1-3; CDR3 DNA: TGCAGTGCTAGAGCGGGAAACACCATATATTTT; CDR3 protein: CSARAGNTIYF
clone size: few; D gene: TRBD1; V gene: TRBV18; CDR3 length: 15; J gene: TRBJ1-4; CDR3 DNA: TGTGCCAGCTCGTCCGGGACAGGGGGCACAGGAAAACTGTTTTTT; CDR3 protein: CASSSGTGGTGKLFF
clone size: few; D gene: -; V gene: TRBV11-3; CDR3 length: 11; J gene: TRBJ2-3; CDR3 DNA: TGTTCTCCTTCTAGCACAGATACTCAGTATTTT; CDR3 protein: CSPSSTDTQYF
clone size: many; D gene: -; V gene: TRBV6-1; CDR3 length: 11; J gene: TRBJ1-2; CDR3 DNA: TGTGCCAGCAGTGAATTTGCCGGCTACACCTTC; CDR3 protein: CASSEFAGYTF
clone size: -; D gene: TRBD2; V gene: TRBV11-2; CDR3 length: 14; J gene: TRBJ2-2; CDR3 DNA: TGTGCCAGCAGCCGGGGGGGGCCGGCCGGGGAGCTGTTTTTT; CDR3 protein: CASSRGGPAGELFF
clone size: few; D gene: -; V gene: TRBV7-8; CDR3 length: 13; J gene: TRBJ2-7; CDR3 DNA: TGTGCCAGCAGCTTGTCCGTAACCTACGAGCAGTACTTC; CDR3 protein: CASSLSVTYEQYF
clone size: many; D gene: -; V gene: TRBV10-3; CDR3 length: 13; J gene: TRBJ1-2; CDR3 DNA: TGTGCCATCAGTGAGTCGGCGGATTATGGCTACACCTTC; CDR3 protein: CAISESADYGYTF
clone size: few; D gene: TRBD2; V gene: TRBV6-2/TRBV6-3; CDR3 length: 14; J gene: TRBJ2-1; CDR3 DNA: TGTGCCAGCAGGATAACTAGCGGGGTCAATGAGCAGTTCTTC; CDR3 protein: CASRITSGVNEQFF
clone size: many; D gene: TRBD1; V gene: TRBV7-3; CDR3 length: 14; J gene: TRBJ2-2; CDR3 DNA: TGTGCCAGCAGAGCTACAGGGGAAGCCGGGGAGCTGTTTTTT; CDR3 protein: CASRATGEAGELFF
clone size: -; D gene: -; V gene: TRBV29-1; CDR3 length: 13; J gene: TRBJ2-3; CDR3 DNA: TGCAGCGTTACGGACTACTCAAGTATTACGCAGTATTTT; CDR3 protein: CSVTDYSSITQYF
clone size: -; D gene: -; V gene: TRBV5-1; CDR3 length: 15; J gene: TRBJ1-4; CDR3 DNA: TGCGCCAGCAGCCCCGACGGGTCGTTTAATGAAAAACTGTTTTTT; CDR3 protein: CASSPDGSFNEKLFF
clone size: -; D gene: -; V gene: TRBV12-3/TRBV12-4; CDR3 length: 13; J gene: TRBJ1-1; CDR3 DNA: TGTGCCAGCAGTAGGACCGCGAACACTGAAGCTTTCTTT; CDR3 protein: CASSRTANTEAFF
clone size: few; D gene: -; V gene: TRBV11-2; CDR3 length: 15; J gene: TRBJ2-7; CDR3 DNA: TGTGCCAGCAGCTTTGGTGGGAGCCTCTCCTACGAGCAGTACTTC; CDR3 protein: CASSFGGSLSYEQYF
clone size: -; D gene: TRBD1; V gene: TRBV12-3/TRBV12-4; CDR3 length: 13; J gene: TRBJ1-1; CDR3 DNA: TGTGCCAGCAGCAGACAGGGGGCGGCTTTGGCTTTCTTT; CDR3 protein: CASSRQGAALAFF
clone size: few; D gene: -; V gene: TRBV19; CDR3 length: 14; J gene: TRBJ1-5; CDR3 DNA: TGTGCCAGTAGGGGCGGGGGCCGGGGACAGCCCCAGCATTTT; CDR3 protein: CASRGGGRGQPQHF
clone size: many; D gene: TRBD1; V gene: TRBV7-6; CDR3 length: 13; J gene: TRBJ2-1; CDR3 DNA: TGTGCCAGCAGCTTCGACAGGGACAATGAGCAGTTCTTC; CDR3 protein: CASSFDRDNEQFF
clone size: -; D gene: -; V gene: TRBV18; CDR3 length: 15; J gene: TRBJ1-5; CDR3 DNA: TGTGCCAGCTCCCCATCGATGGGAGGCAATCAGCCCCAGCATTTT; CDR3 protein: CASSPSMGGNQPQHF
clone size: -; D gene: -; V gene: TRBV12-3/TRBV12-4; CDR3 length: 11; J gene: TRBJ2-1; CDR3 DNA: TGTGCCAGCAGAGCCGGGACTGAAGAGTTCTTC; CDR3 protein: CASRAGTEEFF
clone size: few; D gene: TRBD1; V gene: TRBV5-1; CDR3 length: 12; J gene: TRBJ1-2; CDR3 DNA: TGCGCCAGCAGCTGGGACAGCTATGGCTACACCTTC; CDR3 protein: CASSWDSYGYTF
clone size: -; D gene: -; V gene: TRBV7-2; CDR3 length: 15; J gene: TRBJ1-4; CDR3 DNA: TGTGCCAGCAGAAGAACAGGTATCGGCGATGAAAAACTGTTTTTT; CDR3 protein: CASRRTGIGDEKLFF
clone size: -; D gene: -; V gene: TRBV29-1; CDR3 length: 13; J gene: TRBJ1-1; CDR3 DNA: TGCAGCGTTGTTAAGTTTATGAACACTGAAGCTTTCTTT; CDR3 protein: CSVVKFMNTEAFF
clone size: -; D gene: -; V gene: TRBV18; CDR3 length: 12; J gene: TRBJ1-5; CDR3 DNA: TGTGCCAGCTCACCTGATCATCAGCCCCAGCATTTT; CDR3 protein: CASSPDHQPQHF
clone size: -; D gene: -; V gene: TRBV20-1; CDR3 length: 13; J gene: TRBJ1-6; CDR3 DNA: TGCAGTGCTCGGACCCCGGGGAATTCACCCCTCCACTTT; CDR3 protein: CSARTPGNSPLHF
clone size: many; D gene: -; V gene: TRBV5-4; CDR3 length: 20; J gene: TRBJ2-6; CDR3 DNA: TGTGCCAGCAGTTTTGGGATCTCTCTCGTTATTACTTCTGGGGCCAACGTCCTGACTTTC; CDR3 protein: CASSFGISLVITSGANVLTF
clone size: -; D gene: -; V gene: TRBV10-2; CDR3 length: 15; J gene: TRBJ2-5; CDR3 DNA: TGCGCCAGCAGCTCCCGGGCCCGAGGGAAAGAGACCCAGTACTTC; CDR3 protein: CASSSRARGKETQYF
clone size: few; D gene: -; V gene: TRBV9; CDR3 length: 15; J gene: TRBJ2-7; CDR3 DNA: TGTGCCAGCAGCCTCGGGGAAGCGGAAACCTACGAGCAGTACTTC; CDR3 protein: CASSLGEAETYEQYF
clone size: few; D gene: -; V gene: TRBV18; CDR3 length: 15; J gene: TRBJ2-2; CDR3 DNA: TGTGCCAGCTCACCAGGACCGGCCAGACCCGGGGAGCTGTTTTTT; CDR3 protein: CASSPGPARPGELFF
clone size: -; D gene: -; V gene: TRBV7-9; CDR3 length: 15; J gene: TRBJ1-5; CDR3 DNA: TGTGCCAGCAGCTCCGACCGATCCGGCAATCAGCCCCAGCATTTT; CDR3 protein: CASSSDRSGNQPQHF
clone size: -; D gene: -; V gene: TRBV12-3/TRBV12-4; CDR3 length: 12; J gene: TRBJ2-7; CDR3 DNA: TGTGCCAGCAGTTTAGGGAGCGACGAGCAGTACTTC; CDR3 protein: CASSLGSDEQYF
clone size: -; D gene: -; V gene: TRBV3-1; CDR3 length: 18; J gene: TRBJ1-2; CDR3 DNA: TGTGCCAGCAGACCTACGACGGGGGACACCTCGGATGGGTATGGCTACACCTTC; CDR3 protein: CASRPTTGDTSDGYGYTF
clone size: few; D gene: TRBD1; V gene: TRBV30; CDR3 length: 14; J gene: TRBJ2-1; CDR3 DNA: TGTGCCTGGAGTTTGGGACAGGGAATTCTTGAGCAGTTCTTC; CDR3 protein: CAWSLGQGILEQFF
clone size: -; D gene: TRBD2; V gene: TRBV18; CDR3 length: 18; J gene: TRBJ2-3; CDR3 DNA: TGTGCCAGCTCACCGGGTAACGGACTAGCGGGGGCAGGGGATACGCAGTATTTT; CDR3 protein: CASSPGNGLAGAGDTQYF
clone size: -; D gene: -; V gene: TRBV7-2; CDR3 length: 14; J gene: TRBJ1-1; CDR3 DNA: TGTGCCAGCAGCTCTAAGGCGGGGGGCACTGAAGCTTTCTTT; CDR3 protein: CASSSKAGGTEAFF
clone size: few; D gene: -; V gene: TRBV1; CDR3 length: 13; J gene: TRBJ1-1; CDR3 DNA: TGCACCAGCAGCCCAAAGGGGGGAACTGAAGCTTTCTTT; CDR3 protein: CTSSPKGGTEAFF